The source of this TCR beta chain is a study of Graves' ophthalmopathy and Graves' hyperthyroidism. Notes on the study in general: Detected in blood as well were most expanded thyroid clonotypes with frequency above 0.001.

Between the trimmed V and J ends, which lost 3 bases and 13 bases, there was a span of 18 bases. This CDR3 contains 13 residues. From germline, CDR1 is SGHTA and CDR2 FQGNSA. The sample holds many counts of this clonotype. The antigen remains undetermined. The sequenced template was RNA, covering the TCR beta CDR3 region. Amplification began with first-round RT-PCR using HTBI primers, then second-round multiplex PCR was performed. TCRdb fed the multiplex PCR reads into MiXCR, producing one record per CDR3 protein. Of about 480,000 distinct CDR3 sequences detected, 13% to 15% appear once; the ten largest clones hold 9.8%.

The gene calls are TRBV7-2 and TRBJ1-1; D is unclear. This clonotype was sampled from a woman in her twenties or thirties with Graves' ophthalmopathy. The specimen was blood. The CDR3 is CASSLGFLTKVFF. The DNA for the CDR3 is TGTGCCAGCAGCTTGGGGTTCCTAACAAAGGTTTTCTTT.